The 27 T cell receptor beta chains below all came from one sample that was sequenced in a study of glioma-infiltrating T cells. Amplification of TCR alpha and beta CDR3 regions from RNA used iRepertoire nested multiplex PCR. In TCRdb, the multiplex PCR reads were re-called with MiXCR into one record per CDR3 protein. Altogether more than 350,000 distinct CDR3 sequences are present, about two fifths being singletons, with the ten largest covering approximately 12%. The sample comprised glioma tissue, nonneoplastic brain tissue, or PBMCs (not recorded which). Every receptor here comes from a human donor with low-grade glioma or glioblastoma, undergoing nonglioma brain surgery, or in good health (not recorded which).

This clonotype was seen repeatedly, ten times or more. The CDR3 nucleotides read TGTGCCAGCAGTTTAAGGCCTGCGGGCCACACTGAAGCTTTCTTT. This gives the protein CASSLRPAGHTEAFF. This chain uses TRBV27 with TRBJ1-1, with unresolved D. Between the trimmed V and J ends, which lost 2 bases and 3 bases, there was a span of 13 bases. Germline values: CDR1 MNHEY, CDR2 SMNVEV (reference sequence). CDR3 length: 15 residues.

This clonotype was seen repeatedly, ten times or more. Written as DNA, the CDR3 is TGTGCCAGCAGCTTAGCGGCTGGGTCAGATACGCAGTATTTT. Amino acid sequence: CASSLAAGSDTQYF. The chain carries TRBV7-6 and TRBJ2-3; D ambiguous. The V end lost 0 bases, the J end lost 4 bases, and 8 bases lay between the germline ends. Germline V CDR1 and CDR2: SGHVS, FNYEAQ. This CDR3 comprises 14 residues.

The gene calls are TRBV7-9 and TRBJ2-5; 9 bases map to TRBD1. There are 14 residues in the CDR3. Germline V gene data show CDR1 as SEHNR and CDR2 as FQNEAQ (reference sequence). Trimming at V came to 4 bases and at J to 4 bases, leaving 4 bases not matched to a gene. CDR3 sequence: CASSSGQGRETQYF. CDR3 sequence (DNA): TGTGCCAGCAGCTCTGGACAGGGGCGAGAGACCCAGTACTTC.

This rearrangement joins TRBV6-2 or TRBV6-3 to TRBJ1-1; D remains unclear. Trimming took 6 bases from V and 0 from J, leaving 14 bases between them. Germline V gene lookup returns CDR1 MNHEY and CDR2 SVGEGT. The CDR3 consists of 15 residues. For the CDR3, the DNA is TGTGCCAGCAGCCCTGTCGGCGGAATGAACACTGAAGCTTTCTTT. Protein product: CASSPVGGMNTEAFF.

The sample holds many counts of this clonotype. The chain links TRBV6-5 to TRBJ2-3; 9 positions agree with TRBD2. The CDR3 has 15 residues. The V segment lost 2 bases and the J segment 5 bases; nucleotides outside the gene matches: 5. Germline V lookup: CDR1 MNHEY, CDR2 SVGAGI. CDR3 protein: CASSYGGRVRDTQYF. In nucleotides, the CDR3 is TGTGCCAGCAGTTACGGCGGGAGGGTCCGAGATACGCAGTATTTT.

The CDR3 nucleotides read TGCGCCAGCTATCCCTATCCGGGGGCGGAGGCGACCCAGTACTTC. Encoded protein: CASYPYPGAEATQYF. This chain connects TRBV5-1 to TRBJ2-5; TRBD1 or TRBD2 may be the D gene (6 bases each). This CDR3 region has 15 residues. Trimming took 7 bases from V and 7 from J, leaving 23 bases between them. Germline CDR1 is SGHRS and CDR2 is YFSETQ.

This clonotype was observed a handful of times. A read error may produce the germline difference seen at one junction end. The rearrangement links TRBV20-1 to TRBJ2-1, with 11 bases aligning to TRBD2. Germline-derived CDR1 and CDR2 are DFQATT and SNEGSKA (reference sequence). This CDR3 has 14 residues. Here the CDR3 reads CSTSVAGGDDEQFF. CDR3 bases: TGCAGTACTAGTGTAGCGGGAGGGGACGATGAGCAGTTCTTC.

This clonotype came up a few times. V usage is TRBV10-3 and J usage is TRBJ2-3; 10 bases fit TRBD2. This CDR3 comprises 14 residues. The junction had 3 bases not matched to a gene; V was cut back by 6 bases and J by 3 bases. The germline V gene has CDR1 ENHRY and CDR2 SYGVKD. CDR3 protein: CAISLAGETDTQYF. The CDR3 nucleotides read TGTGCCATCAGCCTAGCGGGAGAGACAGATACGCAGTATTTT.

This clonotype occurred many times. V is TRBV6-2 or TRBV6-3 and J is TRBJ2-5, with 9 bases that match TRBD1. The germline V gene encodes CDR1 MNHEY and CDR2 SVGEGT. The V segment lost 6 bases and the J segment 4 bases; nucleotides outside the gene matches: 6. The CDR3 runs to 14 residues. The CDR3 nucleotides are TGTGCCAGCAGCAAACAGGGGGCGAGAGAGACCCAGTACTTC. This encodes CASSKQGARETQYF.

In regard to this clonotype: This may be a read error, as it is one base from a much larger clone. The chain joins TRBV27 to TRBJ1-6; 7 nucleotides align to TRBD1. V shed 6 bases and J 10 bases; nucleotides not matched to a gene: 9. The CDR3 loop spans 14 amino acids. Germline CDR1 and CDR2: MNHEY and SMNVEV (reference sequence). The CDR3: CASSTKGGWSPLHF. The CDR3, as DNA: TGTGCCAGCAGCACGAAAGGGGGCTGGTCACCCCTCCACTTT.

This clonotype was seen a handful of times. This chain uses TRBV20-1 with TRBJ2-1; 10 bases line up with TRBD2. There are 18 residues in the CDR3. The germline gives CDR1 DFQATT, CDR2 SNEGSKA (reference sequence). J was trimmed by 0 bases and V by 6 bases; bases with no gene match: 14. CDR3 loop: CSARPGLAPLSSYNEQFF. The DNA for the CDR3 is TGCAGTGCGCGTCCGGGACTAGCGCCTCTGAGCTCCTACAATGAGCAGTTCTTC.

This clonotype was seen a handful of times. CDR3 coding DNA: TGTGCCAGTAGTATCCCCTCGGCACTGGAAGCTTTCTTT. Its translation: CASSIPSALEAFF. V gene TRBV19 combines with J gene TRBJ1-1; D remains unclear. Deletions cut 3 bases from V and 8 bases from J, with 13 bases between. The V gene's germline CDR1 is LNHDA and CDR2 SQIVND (reference sequence). The CDR3 length is 13 residues.

As concerns this clonotype: A much larger clone sits a single nucleotide away, making a read error possible. The V and J genes are TRBV6-2 or TRBV6-3 and TRBJ2-5; possible D gene TRBD1, 6 bases. Germline V gives CDR1 MNHEY, CDR2 SVGEGT. This CDR3 has 15 amino acids. CDR3 in DNA: TGTGCCAGCAGCTCGGGACAACCAGGTTCGGAGAACCAGTACTTC. Translating it yields CASSSGQPGSENQYF.

This clonotype came up a few times. The V and J genes are TRBV20-1 and TRBJ2-1; D is uncertain. V was pared by 3 bases and J by 5 bases, with 8 bases between. The germline V gene encodes CDR1 DFQATT and CDR2 SNEGSKA (reference sequence). The CDR3 runs 12 residues. CDR3 in DNA: TGCAGTGCTAGTCAGTCCAACAATGAGCAGTTCTTC. It codes for CSASQSNNEQFF.

Regarding this clonotype: One junction end does not reproduce the germline sequence, and a read error may be involved. The rearrangement links TRBV7-9 to TRBJ2-1, with 8 bases identical to TRBD2. CDR1 and CDR2 from the germline V gene are SEHNR and FQNEAQ (reference sequence). The CDR3 loop spans 16 amino acids. The CDR3 nucleotides are TGTGCCAGCAGCTTAAAGAGGACTAGCAACTACAATGAGCAGCTCTTC. Its translation is CASSLKRTSNYNEQLF.

This clonotype was seen ten or more times. The chain combines TRBV7-2 with TRBJ2-3; tentative D call: TRBD1 (6 bases). Per germline, CDR1 SGHTA and CDR2 FQGNSA. This CDR3 has 15 amino acids. Trimming removed 3 bases from V and 0 bases from J, with 10 bases in between. The CDR3 spells CASSFLGGSTDTQYF. CDR3 coding DNA: TGTGCCAGCAGCTTTCTAGGGGGAAGCACAGATACGCAGTATTTT.

Note on this clonotype: This may arise from a read error, as a much more abundant clone is one base away. CDR3 sequence: CASSRRAAYSNQPQHF. The CDR3, as DNA: TGTGCCAGCAGTAGACGGGCAGCCTATAGCAATCAGCCCCAGCATTTT. The chain is built from TRBV6-5 and TRBJ1-5; D is undetermined. Trimming removed 5 bases at V and 0 bases at J, with 14 bases between. Germline-derived CDR1 and CDR2 are MNHEY and SVGAGI. CDR3 length: 16 residues.

The genes are TRBV29-1 and TRBJ1-4; no firm D call. Trimming removed 4 bases at V and 5 bases at J, with 8 bases between. The CDR3 sequence is 12 residues long. From germline, CDR1 is SQVTM and CDR2 ANQGSEA. Here the CDR3 DNA reads TGCAGCGTTGGGACGGAGAATGAAAAACTGTTTTTT. This encodes CSVGTENEKLFF.

Concerning this clonotype itself: A much larger clone sits a single nucleotide away, making a read error possible. The chain joins TRBV6-1 to TRBJ1-2; D is unresolved. This CDR3 is 13 amino acids long. Germline CDR1 MNHNS, CDR2 SASEGT. The CDR3 is CAGSEGTSYGYTF. As DNA, the CDR3 is TGTGCCGGCAGTGAAGGAACATCCTATGGCTACACCTTC.

J is TRBJ2-7 and V is TRBV4-2; tentative D call: TRBD2 (6 bases). The J call is in doubt because the DNA end fits TRBJ2-1 better. Germline V CDR1 and CDR2: LGHNA, YNFKEQ. CDR3 length equals 15 residues. CDR3 nucleotides: TGTGCCAGCAGCCAAGGTCGGGGACTGAAATACGAGCAGTTCTTC. This codes for CASSQGRGLKYEQFF.

This clonotype was counted ten times or more. This rearrangement joins TRBV27 to TRBJ2-7; 13 nucleotides match TRBD2. Germline CDR1 and CDR2: MNHEY and SMNVEV (reference sequence). The CDR3 has 15 amino acids. The V segment lost 5 bases and the J segment 7 bases; nucleotides outside the gene matches: 8. CDR3 region: CASSPGLAGVGEQYF. DNA of the CDR3: TGTGCCAGCAGTCCCGGACTAGCGGGAGTTGGTGAGCAGTACTTC.

This clonotype appeared a few times. The chain has TRBV6-1 and TRBJ2-1, with D possibly being TRBD1 (6 bases). CDR3 length: 12 amino acids. Trimming left V 7 bases short and J 8 bases short, with 12 bases between. CDR1 is MNHNS, CDR2 SASEGT, per germline. In nucleotides, the CDR3 is TGTGCCAGCATTTTAGGACAGTATGAGCAGTTCTTC. This gives the protein CASILGQYEQFF.

The gene calls are TRBV7-2 and TRBJ2-1; 12 bases line up with TRBD2. The V segment lost 5 bases and the J segment 6 bases; nucleotides outside the gene matches: 5. In germline, CDR1 is SGHTA, CDR2 FQGNSA. The CDR3 length is 15 residues. The CDR3 nucleotides read TGTGCCAGCAGCGACCTAGCGGGGGGGCGCAATGAGCAGTTCTTC. Residues: CASSDLAGGRNEQFF.

Remarks on this clonotype: Just one base apart from a much larger clone, this may be a read error. Because it lacks the conserved phenylalanine or tryptophan at the end, this CDR3 is likely a read error. V usage is TRBV28 and J usage is TRBJ2-2; D not certain. The CDR3 sequence is 17 residues long. From germline, CDR1 is MDHEN and CDR2 SYDVKM. V lost 2 bases and J 0 bases, leaving 13 bases between the germline ends. Here the CDR3 DNA reads TGTGCCAGCAGTTTAGGCAGGAGCATACCGAACACCGGGGAGCTGTTTTAT. It is translated as CASSLGRSIPNTGELFY.

To note about this clonotype: A read error is possible here, since a much larger clone lies one base away. This rearrangement joins TRBV15 to TRBJ2-3; 8 nucleotides align to TRBD1. V was pared by 3 bases and J by 5 bases, with 16 bases of the junction left unmatched. This CDR3 spans 18 amino acids. Germline CDR1 LNHNV, CDR2 YYDKDF (reference sequence). DNA for the CDR3: TGTGCCACCAGCAGGATCTCTCAGGGGGCCGGGGTCAAAGATACGCAGTATTTT. Translation: CATSRISQGAGVKDTQYF.

The V gene is TRBV29-1, the J gene TRBJ2-1, with 7 bases that match TRBD2. The germline CDR1 and CDR2 sequences are SQVTM and ANQGSEA. CDR3 length: 14 residues. With V trimmed by 1 base and J by 3 bases, 3 bases remained unmatched. CDR3 in amino acids: CSVEGLAFYNEQFF. The CDR3 DNA is TGCAGCGTTGAAGGACTAGCCTTCTACAATGAGCAGTTCTTC.

This clonotype was counted a few times. The chain links TRBV2 to TRBJ2-2; no reliable D call. The CDR3 consists of 13 residues. Germline V gene sequence: CDR1 SNHLY, CDR2 FYNNEI. V was shortened by 4 bases and J by 2 bases, with 5 bases between the two germline ends. CDR3 DNA sequence: TGTGCCAGCAGTGGACCCAACACCGGGGAGCTGTTTTTT. Its protein product is CASSGPNTGELFF.